This TCR beta chain originates from a study of blood T cell repertoires in COVID-19 (dated by TCRdb to about 2020). Background for the entire study: Samples covering the acute and convalescent phases of COVID-19 were provided by collaborators in the United States, Italy and Spain. The prospective study material was composed of cDNA or gDNA derived from T cells, B-cell-depleted T cells, or PBMCs. Subjects who had been exposed to COVID-19, were actively infected with it, or had recovered from it provided the deeply sampled blood TCRbeta repertoires that made up the dataset. The repertoires were made available in a free public database intended to serve as a resource for research on the immune response to SARS-CoV-2. The samples were drawn from two sources: the first 160 participants of the ongoing ImmuneRACE study, and 1,254 subjects contributed by 6 global collaborators. A de-identified subject ID, COVID-19 status, age in years and sex were almost always included in the sample metadata. Where available, HLA class I and class II types were taken from metadata supplied by the sample provider and were not determined by assay-based typing. Overall study results and their limits: How much clinical and demographic metadata was included differed by source and by participant, and the metadata was provided uncurated.

The immunoSEQ Assay, a bias-controlled multiplex PCR, was used to amplify TCRbeta CDR3 regions from genomic DNA. In the paper's pipeline: Within the assay, amplification of reference gene primers was used to estimate how many nucleated cells each sample contained. Sequence reads were collapsed and filtered to measure the absolute abundance of every unique TCRbeta CDR3 rearrangement. Productive Simpson clonality was computed per sample as the square root of Simpson's diversity index over productive rearrangements. The clones in this table, taken by TCRdb from immuneACCESS, are in-frame only. Not every clone is retained; where verified, under half of the shortfall comes from an unresolved V gene, and the cause of the rest is unknown. V, J and clone size derive from that table, while D and trimming were established from the DNA sequence. The sample data list about 530,000 clones, and roughly 91% of these were observed just once. The ten largest account for around 8% of the sample.

One collaborating source in Seattle enrolled patients while the patients were actively infected and followed the patients over time throughout the course of disease. Collaborating institutions collected whole blood in K2EDTA tubes following their own protocols. For TCRbeta analysis, collaborators shipped samples as frozen whole blood, isolated PBMCs, or DNA extracted from either of those sample types. This clone has only a few counts. Its cognate antigen has yet to be identified. Base-call qualities are not available, and no considerably larger clone is one nucleotide away. Taken from cysteine to phenylalanine, the CDR3 has 13 residues. Just the 39-base CDR3 DNA is kept, in frame starting at base 1. Taken from the germline V gene, the CDR1 and CDR2 loops are SNHLY and FYNNEI. Trimmed from V: 6 bases; trimmed from J: 7 bases; junction bases lacking a gene match: 6.

Sequenced sample: peripheral blood. This sequence was found in a woman aged 45-65 years with COVID-19, enrolled during active disease. The chain links TRBV2 with TRBJ1-2; 9 nucleotides in the junction match TRBD1. The DNA is TGTGCCAGCAGGATGGACAGGGGTCGTGGCTACACCTTC. This encodes CASRMDRGRGYTF.